This entry concerns a single TCR beta chain. Both iRepertoire HTBI primers and Arm-PCR of CDR3 regions were used to build the TCR beta libraries. TCRdb independently ran MiXCR on the multiplex PCR reads; one entry per CDR3 protein. The table includes approximately 350,000 distinct CDR3 sequences, 16% detected once. This entry belongs to a study of regulatory T cells in long-lasting Graves disease. The germline CDR1 and CDR2 sequences are MDHEN and SYDVKM. The ends lost 5 bases at V and 3 bases at J; junction bases unmatched: 8. The length of the CDR3 is 16 residues. Regarding time point: newly diagnosed GD, antithyroid drugs for less than 3 months. The authors made the TCR library using RNA they extracted from PBMCs. Another study also made use of these data, one on T cells in Graves' hyperthyroidism and ophthalmopathy. That report adds: Among clonotypes expanded in thyroid above 0.001, most were also found in blood.

The chain carries TRBV28 and TRBJ1-2, with TRBD1 matching over 11 bases. The starting material was peripheral blood mononuclear cells (PBMCs), obtained at new diagnosis, from a patient treated with antithyroid drugs. This receptor was taken from a man aged 35-49 years with Graves disease. CDR3 protein: CASSLAGTGGYYGYTF. The CDR3 bases are TGTGCCAGCAGTCTAGCCGGGACAGGGGGATACTATGGCTACACCTTC.